This record concerns one T cell receptor beta chain sequence. The antigen is undetermined. The CDR3 covers 14 residues. From germline, CDR1 is GTSNPN and CDR2 SVGIG (reference sequence). V lost 3 bases to trimming and J lost 2 bases, with 14 bases between them. Only cases whose brain tissue showed the highest T cell transcript signatures were sequenced. Patients received at least one anti-epileptic drug before surgery. The data were obtained in a study of brain T cells in children with intractable seizures. General study points: Only CDR3 sequence similarity suggested viral specificity, without known HCMV serostatus. Clones missing pre-surgery may reflect undersampling of that blood sample.

Some clones are missing from TCRdb's copy, which holds only in-frame ones; the method was immunoSEQ multiplex PCR. Here the sample spans tens of thousands of clones, about 90% being singletons. The clonotype comes from a girl aged 2 to 10 with Rasmussen encephalitis and intractable seizures. The specimen was peripheral blood, collected at surgery. The V and J genes are TRBV30 and TRBJ2-7; D may be TRBD1 (5 bases). CDR3 region: CAWRGRLSAYEQYF. For the CDR3, the DNA is TGTGCCTGGAGGGGGCGGCTCTCCGCCTACGAGCAGTACTTC.